Below, 32 T cell receptor beta chains from the same sample are listed, as sequenced in a study of T cell responses to AZD1222 COVID-19 vaccine. The protocol was immunoSEQ multiplex PCR, while the TCRdb copy is restricted to in-frame clones and leaves out a portion. Of roughly 130,000 clones listed, approximately 90% are singletons. The starting material was peripheral blood, obtained on day 0 of AZD1222 vaccination. All receptors derive from an adult in good health.

The chain couples TRBV5-4 to TRBJ1-3; no definite D call. In germline, CDR1 is SGHNT, CDR2 YYREEE (reference sequence). Trimming removed 0 bases at V and 4 bases at J, with 8 bases between. This CDR3 comprises 14 residues. This CDR3 reads CASSLAGRGNTIYF. Written as DNA, the CDR3 is TGTGCCAGCAGCTTGGCCGGAAGGGGAAACACCATATATTTT. Full variable domain (rest looked up from reference TRBV5-4 and TRBJ1-3): ETGVTQSPTHLIKTRGQQVTLRCSSQSGHNTVSWYQQALGQGPQFIFQYYREEENGRGNFPPRFSGLQFPNYSSELNVNALELDDSALYLCASSLAGRGNTIYFGEGSWLTVV.

The chain is built from TRBV29-1 and TRBJ2-2; either TRBD1 or TRBD2 may fit D (6 bases each). This CDR3 is 14 amino acids long. The germline V and J ends were trimmed by 5 bases and 0 bases, with 10 bases remaining between them. Germline V CDR1 and CDR2: SQVTM, ANQGSEA. DNA for the CDR3: TGCAGCGTTAGGGGGACTTCGAACACCGGGGAGCTGTTTTTT. Protein: CSVRGTSNTGELFF.

This chain uses TRBV30 with TRBJ2-7, with 7 bases lining up with TRBD1. The V segment lost 2 bases and the J segment 4 bases; nucleotides outside the gene matches: 8. This CDR3 has 14 amino acids. Looked up from germline, CDR1 is GTSNPN and CDR2 is SVGIG (reference sequence). This CDR3 reads CAWSLIPGQYEQYF. For the CDR3, the DNA is TGTGCCTGGAGTCTCATTCCGGGACAGTACGAGCAGTACTTC.

The chain uses TRBV28 and TRBJ1-2; D unclear. Germline CDR1 reads MDHEN; CDR2 reads SYDVKM. The CDR3 is made up of 16 amino acids. The V end lost 6 bases, the J end lost 0 bases, and 17 bases lay between the germline ends. The CDR3 nucleotides are TGTGCCAGCAGCAGTTTGGGCGCTGCAGCTAACTATGGCTACACCTTC. Its translation is CASSSLGAAANYGYTF.

The V call is TRBV11-2, the J call TRBJ1-1; the D is unclear. The CDR3 contains 14 residues. CDR1 and CDR2 from the germline V gene are SGHAT and FQNNGV. The V and J ends lost 2 bases and 1 base respectively, with 8 bases between them. CDR3 nucleotide sequence: TGTGCCAGCAGCTTATATGGCGGGAACACTGAAGCTTTCTTT. As protein: CASSLYGGNTEAFF.

The chain couples TRBV2 to TRBJ2-2; no clear D. The CDR3 is made up of 12 amino acids. Germline CDR1 and CDR2: SNHLY and FYNNEI. With 11 bases removed from V and 2 bases from J, the gap between germline ends came to 9 bases. The CDR3 spells CAQRANTGELFF. The CDR3 region has the DNA TGTGCCCAACGGGCCAACACCGGGGAGCTGTTTTTT.

The genes are TRBV27 and TRBJ2-3; 10 positions agree with TRBD2. The CDR3 sequence is 15 residues long. V dropped 5 bases and J dropped 6; count of bases not matched to a gene: 8. In germline, CDR1 is MNHEY, CDR2 SMNVEV (reference sequence). CDR3 sequence reads: CASSPPSGSQDTQYF. The CDR3 bases are TGTGCCAGCAGTCCTCCTAGCGGGAGCCAGGATACGCAGTATTTT.

This chain joins TRBV19 and TRBJ2-5; D might be TRBD1 or TRBD2, each matching 5 bases. Between the trimmed V and J ends, which lost 1 base and 4 bases, there was a span of 16 bases. This CDR3 contains 16 residues. Germline CDR1 LNHDA, CDR2 SQIVND (reference sequence). CDR3 residues: CASSIATGPLTETQYF. In DNA, the CDR3 is TGTGCCAGTAGTATAGCTACGGGACCCCTCACAGAGACCCAGTACTTC.

This clone is a singleton in its sample. The chain recombines TRBV5-1 with TRBJ1-5; a weak D match, TRBD1 (5 bases). Trimming pared 2 bases from V and 0 bases from J, leaving 9 bases between. Germline V gene lookup returns CDR1 SGHRS and CDR2 YFSETQ. CDR3 length: 15 residues. CDR3 sequence (DNA): TGCGCCAGCAGCTTCGGGGGGAATAGCAATCAGCCCCAGCATTTT. The encoded protein is CASSFGGNSNQPQHF.

This chain connects TRBV9 to TRBJ2-1, with 8 bases aligning to TRBD2. Germline assignment: CDR1 SGDLS and CDR2 YYNGEE. CDR3 length: 15 amino acids. Trimming at V came to 0 bases and at J to 9 bases, leaving 8 bases not matched to a gene. CDR3: CASSVGVAGSAEQFF. CDR3 bases: TGTGCCAGCAGCGTAGGGGTAGCGGGATCGGCTGAGCAGTTCTTC.

The chain carries TRBV7-3 and TRBJ2-5, with TRBD2 matching 13 bases. This CDR3 comprises 16 residues. The germline gives CDR1 SGHTA, CDR2 FQGTGA. The V segment lost 5 bases and the J segment 4 bases; nucleotides outside the gene matches: 7. The CDR3 coding sequence is TGTGCCAGCAGCGACCGGACTAGCGGGGGCTTAGAGACCCAGTACTTC. Its translation: CASSDRTSGGLETQYF. Supplemented by reference TRBV7-3 and TRBJ2-5, the full variable domain reads GAGVSQTPSNKVTEKGKYVELRCDPISGHTALYWYRQSLGQGPEFLIYFQGTGAADDSGLPNDRFFAVRPEGSVSTLKIQRTERGDSAVYLCASSDRTSGGLETQYFGPGTRLLVL.

The chain recombines TRBV7-9 with TRBJ1-6; 7 nucleotides match TRBD1. The CDR3 loop spans 13 amino acids. The ends lost 4 bases at V and 14 bases at J; junction bases unmatched: 8. Germline CDR1 SEHNR, CDR2 FQNEAQ (reference sequence). The CDR3: CASSWGQSQALHF. The CDR3 region has the DNA TGTGCCAGCAGCTGGGGACAGAGTCAAGCCCTCCACTTT. Supplemented by reference TRBV7-9 and TRBJ1-6, the full variable domain reads DTGVSQNPRHKITKRGQNVTFRCDPISEHNRLYWYRQTLGQGPEFLTYFQNEAQLEKSRLLSDRFSAERPKGSFSTLEIQRTEQGDSAMYLCASSWGQSQALHFGNGTRLTVT.

V is TRBV29-1 and J is TRBJ1-1; 8 nucleotides agree with TRBD1. Germline V gene sequence: CDR1 SQVTM, CDR2 ANQGSEA. Trimming at V came to 8 bases and at J to 6 bases, leaving 11 bases not matched to a gene. This CDR3 region has 13 residues. The CDR3 coding sequence is TGCAGCTACTCGGACAGGGTACTCGCTGAAGCTTTCTTT. It codes for CSYSDRVLAEAFF.

The rearrangement uses TRBV23-1 and TRBJ2-7, with D unresolved. TRBV23-1 counts as an open reading frame of uncertain function. Trimming left V 3 bases short and J 6 bases short, with 18 bases between. The CDR3 is 15 amino acids. The CDR3 bases are TGCGCCAGCAGTCATATGCGATCGGGTTCGTGCGAGCAGTACTTC. It specifies CASSHMRSGSCEQYF.

This clone was detected once. V gene TRBV12-5 combines with J gene TRBJ2-5; 10 nucleotides match TRBD1. CDR3 size: 15 residues. The ends lost 4 bases at V and 4 bases at J; junction bases unmatched: 6. Germline V gene sequence: CDR1 LGHNT, CDR2 FRNRAP. CDR3: CASGSGTGVGETQYF. The DNA for the CDR3 is TGTGCTAGTGGTTCTGGGACAGGGGTTGGAGAGACCCAGTACTTC.

The chain uses TRBV11-2 and TRBJ1-3; maybe TRBD1 (5 bases). The V end was cut by 2 bases, the J end by 0 bases, with 11 bases between. The CDR3 loop spans 16 amino acids. Germline V gives CDR1 SGHAT, CDR2 FQNNGV. DNA of the CDR3: TGTGCCAGCAGCTTAACGCGGGGCGTCTCTGGAAACACCATATATTTT. Translation gives CASSLTRGVSGNTIYF.

The chain has TRBV4-3 and TRBJ2-2; 11 bases line up with TRBD2. The germline CDR1 and CDR2 sequences are LGHNA and YSLEER. The junction had 10 bases not matched to a gene; V was cut back by 1 base and J by 6 bases. The CDR3 contains 18 residues. The CDR3 loop is CASSQARASGGTAGELFF. For the CDR3, the DNA is TGCGCCAGCAGCCAAGCCCGCGCTAGCGGGGGGACGGCCGGGGAGCTGTTTTTT.

This clone was seen only once. This chain connects TRBV7-2 to TRBJ2-3; TRBD2 agrees at 7 bases. CDR1 is SGHTA, CDR2 FQGNSA, per germline. J lost 2 bases, V lost 1 base, and 9 bases had no gene match. This CDR3 is built from 17 residues. This CDR3 is CASSLGAGVTFTDTQYF. As DNA, the CDR3 is TGTGCCAGCAGCTTAGGGGCGGGAGTTACCTTCACAGATACGCAGTATTTT.

The V gene is TRBV3-1 (or the pseudogene TRBV3-2), the J gene TRBJ1-1; D is possibly TRBD1 (6 bases). The CDR3 length is 17 residues. CDR1 LGHDT and CDR2 YNNKEL come from the germline V gene (reference sequence). Deletions cut 6 bases from V and 4 bases from J, with 24 bases between. DNA for the CDR3: TGTGCCAGCAGACGACCCATCTACAGGGAGGAGAGCACTGAAGCTTTCTTT. Translation: CASRRPIYREESTEAFF.

The CDR3 sequence is CASSLYRNTGELFF. As DNA, the CDR3 is TGTGCCAGCAGCTTATATAGGAACACCGGGGAGCTGTTTTTT. The V and J genes are TRBV11-1 and TRBJ2-2; D unclear. The length of the CDR3 is 14 residues. Trimming shortened V by 2 bases and J by 1 base, and 5 bases separated the two germline ends. Germline CDR1 is SGHAT and CDR2 is FQDESV (reference sequence).

V gene TRBV6-5 combines with J gene TRBJ2-7, with D perhaps assigned TRBD1 or TRBD2 (5 bases each). Germline CDR1 MNHEY, CDR2 SVGAGI. CDR3 size: 14 residues. Trimming left V 8 bases short and J 5 bases short, with 19 bases between. The CDR3 DNA follows: TGTGCCAGCGCCTTAGGGACGGCTCCTAACGAGCAGTACTTC. It codes for CASALGTAPNEQYF.

This chain connects TRBV6-5 to TRBJ2-3; 8 nucleotides align to TRBD1. Trimming took 2 bases from V and 7 from J; bases not matched to a gene: 11. CDR3 length: 16 amino acids. The germline V gene encodes CDR1 MNHEY and CDR2 SVGAGI. CDR3 nucleotide sequence: TGTGCCAGCAGTTACGGCAGGGGGCTTGGGGGGAATACGCAGTATTTT. Its translation is CASSYGRGLGGNTQYF.

The rearrangement uses TRBV18 and TRBJ1-2; 7 bases line up with TRBD1. The CDR3 runs to 15 residues. CDR1 KGHSH and CDR2 LQKENI come from the germline V gene. V shed 5 bases, J shed 2 bases, and the junction held 8 bases outside the gene matches. The CDR3: CASSEGTAANYGYTF. The CDR3 bases are TGTGCCAGCTCAGAGGGGACAGCGGCGAACTATGGCTACACCTTC. The entire variable domain, with the rest obtained from reference TRBV18 and TRBJ1-2, is as follows: NAGVMQNPRHLVRRRGQEARLRCSPMKGHSHVYWYRQLPEEGLKFMVYLQKENIIDESGMPKERFSAEFPKEGPSILRIQQVVRGDSAAYFCASSEGTAANYGYTFGSGTRLTVV.

The chain carries TRBV5-4 and TRBJ1-1; D is possibly TRBD1 (5 bases). Trimming removed 0 bases at V and 4 bases at J, with 16 bases between. This CDR3 comprises 16 residues. The germline V gene has CDR1 SGHNT and CDR2 YYREEE (reference sequence). CDR3 residues: CASSLGPSSGGTEAFF. CDR3 sequence (DNA): TGTGCCAGCAGCTTGGGGCCAAGCTCGGGGGGCACTGAAGCTTTCTTT.

This clone was observed a few times. The chain combines TRBV14 with TRBJ1-5; D is undetermined. The CDR3 loop spans 16 amino acids. Germline lookup yields CDR1 SGHDN and CDR2 FVKESK. Trimming took 2 bases from V and 2 from J, leaving 13 bases between them. CDR3: CASSQSWILRNQPQHF. In DNA form, the CDR3 reads TGTGCCAGCAGCCAAAGTTGGATTCTTCGCAATCAGCCCCAGCATTTT.

This clone was observed a single time. This rearrangement joins TRBV4-1 to TRBJ2-3; no definite D call. The CDR3 covers 15 residues. Germline loops: CDR1 MGHRA, CDR2 YSYEKL. V gave up 0 bases and J gave up 4 bases, with 11 bases separating them. Written as DNA, the CDR3 is TGCGCCAGCAGCCAAGATCTGGCCCTCCCAGATACGCAGTATTTT. This gives the protein CASSQDLALPDTQYF.

This clone was seen just once. The V and J genes are TRBV6-4 and TRBJ2-2; no definite D call. Germline V lookup: CDR1 MRHNA, CDR2 SNTAGT. The ends were cut back, 0 bases at V and 0 bases at J, with 8 bases in the middle. The CDR3 length is 16 residues. CDR3 sequence (DNA): TGTGCCAGCAGTGACTCCCGACGGTCGAACACCGGGGAGCTGTTTTTT. This translates into CASSDSRRSNTGELFF.

This sequence joins TRBV28 and TRBJ1-1; 9 positions agree with TRBD1. J lost 3 bases, V lost 10 bases, and 15 bases had no gene match. Germline V gene lookup returns CDR1 MDHEN and CDR2 SYDVKM. This CDR3 region has 16 residues. Here the CDR3 DNA reads TGTGCCACCAGGATTGCACAGGGGGCCGGGGACACTGAAGCTTTCTTT. This sequence encodes CATRIAQGAGDTEAFF.

This chain uses TRBV6-6 with TRBJ1-4; 7 bases map to TRBD1. This CDR3 comprises 16 residues. Germline-derived CDR1 and CDR2 are MNHNY and SVGAGI (reference sequence). V shed 2 bases, J shed 4 bases, and the junction held 7 bases outside the gene matches. CDR3 nucleotides: TGTGCCAGCAGTTACACACACGGGACAGTTAATGAAAAACTGTTTTTT. Protein product: CASSYTHGTVNEKLFF.

V usage is TRBV5-5 and J usage is TRBJ2-4; 10 bases fit TRBD1. CDR1 and CDR2 from the germline V gene are SGHKS and YYEKEE (reference sequence). The CDR3 extends over 15 amino acids. The V segment lost 2 bases and the J segment 7 bases; nucleotides outside the gene matches: 6. The CDR3 here is CASSLGTGEINIQYF. The DNA for the CDR3 is TGTGCCAGCAGCTTAGGGACAGGGGAGATCAACATTCAGTACTTC.

This clone showed up just once. The CDR3 sequence is CASSLAAGNPEAFF. The CDR3 DNA reads as TGTGCCAGCAGTTTAGCGGCTGGAAACCCTGAAGCTTTCTTT. This chain joins TRBV28 and TRBJ1-1; D remains unclear. The CDR3 spans 14 residues. Per the germline V gene, CDR1 is MDHEN and CDR2 is SYDVKM. V was trimmed by 2 bases and J by 6 bases, leaving 13 bases between them.

The chain employs TRBV9 and TRBJ2-5; D is perhaps TRBD2 (6 bases). Trimming pared 0 bases from V and 5 bases from J, leaving 14 bases between. This CDR3 contains 15 residues. The germline V gene encodes CDR1 SGDLS and CDR2 YYNGEE. This chain's CDR3 is CASSVGASRGETQYF. CDR3 in DNA: TGTGCCAGCAGCGTAGGAGCTAGCCGGGGGGAGACCCAGTACTTC.